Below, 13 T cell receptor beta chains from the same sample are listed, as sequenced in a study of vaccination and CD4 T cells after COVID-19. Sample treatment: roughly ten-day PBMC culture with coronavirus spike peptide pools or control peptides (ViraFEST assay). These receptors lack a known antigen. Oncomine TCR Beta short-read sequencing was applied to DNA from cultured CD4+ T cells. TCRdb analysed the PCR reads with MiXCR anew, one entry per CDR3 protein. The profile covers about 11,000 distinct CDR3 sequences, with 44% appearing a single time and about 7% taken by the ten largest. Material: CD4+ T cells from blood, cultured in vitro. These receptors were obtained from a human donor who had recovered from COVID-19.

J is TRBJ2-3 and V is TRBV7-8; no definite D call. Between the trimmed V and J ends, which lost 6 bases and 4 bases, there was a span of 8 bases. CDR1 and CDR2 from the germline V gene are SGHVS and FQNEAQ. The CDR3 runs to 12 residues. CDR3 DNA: TGTGCCAGCAGGACGCGAGCAGATACGCAGTATTTT. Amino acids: CASRTRADTQYF.

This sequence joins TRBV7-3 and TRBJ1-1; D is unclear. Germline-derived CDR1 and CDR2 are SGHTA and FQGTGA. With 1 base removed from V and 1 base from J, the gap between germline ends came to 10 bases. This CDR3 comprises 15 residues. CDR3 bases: TGTGCCAGCAGCTTAAGCCCCGCCTCGAACACTGAAGCTTTCTTT. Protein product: CASSLSPASNTEAFF.

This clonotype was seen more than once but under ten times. In nucleotides, the CDR3 is TGTGCCACCAGTGATTTCGCGAAGAGCTATGGCTACACCTTC. Encoded protein: CATSDFAKSYGYTF. The genes are TRBV24-1 and TRBJ1-2; D is ambiguous. V lost 1 base to trimming and J lost 4 bases, with 9 bases between them. The CDR3 loop spans 14 amino acids. Germline loops: CDR1 KGHDR, CDR2 SFDVKD.

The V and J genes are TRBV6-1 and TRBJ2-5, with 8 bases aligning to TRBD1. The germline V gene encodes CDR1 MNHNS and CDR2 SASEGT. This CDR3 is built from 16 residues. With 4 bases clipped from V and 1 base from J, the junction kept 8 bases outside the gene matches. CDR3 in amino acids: CASSGWTGLFQETQYF. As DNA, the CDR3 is TGTGCCAGCAGTGGCTGGACAGGGCTCTTCCAAGAGACCCAGTACTTC.

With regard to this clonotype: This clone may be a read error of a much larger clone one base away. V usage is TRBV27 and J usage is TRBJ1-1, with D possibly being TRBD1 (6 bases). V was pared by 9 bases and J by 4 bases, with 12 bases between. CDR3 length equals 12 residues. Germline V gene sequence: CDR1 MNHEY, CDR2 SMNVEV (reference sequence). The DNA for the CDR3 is TGTGCCAGTACAGGGAGGAGCACTGAAGCTTTCTTT. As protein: CASTGRSTEAFF.

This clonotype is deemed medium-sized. The CDR3 coding sequence is TGTGCCAGCAGAGGGGGTAGAACTGAAGCTTTCTTT. Amino acid sequence: CASRGGRTEAFF. The chain joins TRBV6-1 to TRBJ1-1; tentatively, D is TRBD1 (6 bases). V shed 6 bases and J shed 5 bases, with 10 bases lying between them. Looked up from germline, CDR1 is MNHNS and CDR2 is SASEGT. This CDR3 contains 12 residues.

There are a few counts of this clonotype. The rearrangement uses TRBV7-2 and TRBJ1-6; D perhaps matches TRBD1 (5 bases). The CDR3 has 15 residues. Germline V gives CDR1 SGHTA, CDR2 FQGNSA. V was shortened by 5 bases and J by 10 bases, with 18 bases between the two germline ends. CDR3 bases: TGTGCCAGCAGCCCACGGGACGCCGAGAAATCACCCCTCCACTTT. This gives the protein CASSPRDAEKSPLHF.

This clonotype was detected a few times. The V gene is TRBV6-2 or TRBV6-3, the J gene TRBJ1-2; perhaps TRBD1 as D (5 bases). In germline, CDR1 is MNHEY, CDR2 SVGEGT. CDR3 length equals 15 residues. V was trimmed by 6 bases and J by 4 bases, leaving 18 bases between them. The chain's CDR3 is CASRTTGPGGYGYTF. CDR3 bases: TGTGCCAGCAGAACTACGGGGCCGGGGGGCTATGGCTACACCTTC.

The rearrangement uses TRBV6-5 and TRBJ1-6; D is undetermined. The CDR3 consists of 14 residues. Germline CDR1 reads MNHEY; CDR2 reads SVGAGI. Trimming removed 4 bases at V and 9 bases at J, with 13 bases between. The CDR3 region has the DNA TGTGCCAGCAGTTTCACAAGGGCGTTTTCACCCCTCCACTTT. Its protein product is CASSFTRAFSPLHF.

The CDR3 spells CSARALDRGHEQYF. In DNA form, the CDR3 reads TGCAGTGCTAGAGCCCTCGACCGGGGCCACGAGCAGTACTTC. The rearrangement links TRBV20-1 to TRBJ2-7; D might be TRBD1 or TRBD2, each matching 5 bases. CDR3 size: 14 residues. CDR1 and CDR2 from the germline V gene are DFQATT and SNEGSKA (reference sequence). Between the trimmed V and J ends, which lost 1 base and 5 bases, there was a span of 15 bases.

The CDR3 DNA reads as TGTGCCAGCAGTTACGGCCTTCGGCGAGGTGGTGAGCAGTTCTTC. Its translation: CASSYGLRRGGEQFF. This chain uses TRBV6-5 with TRBJ2-1; D call uncertain. Trimming removed 2 bases from V and 9 bases from J, with 17 bases in between. Per germline, CDR1 MNHEY and CDR2 SVGAGI. The CDR3 is 15 amino acids.

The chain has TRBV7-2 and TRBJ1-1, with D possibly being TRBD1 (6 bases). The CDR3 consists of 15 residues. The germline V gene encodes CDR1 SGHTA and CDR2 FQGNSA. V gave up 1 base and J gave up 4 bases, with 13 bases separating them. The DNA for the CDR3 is TGTGCCAGCAGCTTAGATGGGACAAGCCTCACTGAAGCTTTCTTT. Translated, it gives CASSLDGTSLTEAFF.

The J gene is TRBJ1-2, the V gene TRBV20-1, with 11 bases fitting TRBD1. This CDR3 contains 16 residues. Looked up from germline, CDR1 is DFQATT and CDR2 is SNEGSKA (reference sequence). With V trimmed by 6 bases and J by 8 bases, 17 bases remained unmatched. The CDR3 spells CSATTRGDRGLDGYTF. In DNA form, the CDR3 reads TGCAGTGCCACGACACGCGGGGACAGGGGGTTGGACGGCTACACCTTC.